This TCR beta chain was documented in a study of CD8+CD57+ T cells in acquired aplastic anemia. Overall study context: The study obtained an average of roughly 2.9 ug of DNA from sorted CD4+ and CD8+ cells. Whole-study results and caveats: Researchers report that about 28 CD8+ CDR3 sequences appeared in both patients and controls.

A remark on this clonotype: Its cognate antigen is unknown.

Germline lookup yields CDR1 SGHVS and CDR2 FNYEAQ. V was cut by 5 bases and J by 0 bases, with 14 bases left in between. CDR3 length equals 15 residues. CD8+CD57+ cell expansion, shown by flow cytometry, had occurred in the patients selected for sequencing. Patients were treatment-naive when blood was sampled. Genomic DNA acted as the template from which TCR beta VDJ combination and CDR3 sequence profiling were carried out. TCRdb fed the reads into MiXCR, producing one record per CDR3 protein. The repertoire has fewer than 250,000 distinct CDR3 sequences, roughly 53% of them found once; the top ten carry 15% to 20%.

The source of this sequence is a human donor with aplastic anemia. The rearrangement uses TRBV7-6 and TRBJ2-7, with D perhaps assigned TRBD1 or TRBD2 (5 bases each). The sequencing sample was made of sorted CD4+, CD8+, or CD8+CD57+ T cells (not recorded which) from PBMCs. The chain's CDR3 is CASSQDWDGSYEQYF. CDR3 nucleotide sequence: TGTGCCAGCAGCCAAGATTGGGACGGCTCCTACGAGCAGTACTTC.